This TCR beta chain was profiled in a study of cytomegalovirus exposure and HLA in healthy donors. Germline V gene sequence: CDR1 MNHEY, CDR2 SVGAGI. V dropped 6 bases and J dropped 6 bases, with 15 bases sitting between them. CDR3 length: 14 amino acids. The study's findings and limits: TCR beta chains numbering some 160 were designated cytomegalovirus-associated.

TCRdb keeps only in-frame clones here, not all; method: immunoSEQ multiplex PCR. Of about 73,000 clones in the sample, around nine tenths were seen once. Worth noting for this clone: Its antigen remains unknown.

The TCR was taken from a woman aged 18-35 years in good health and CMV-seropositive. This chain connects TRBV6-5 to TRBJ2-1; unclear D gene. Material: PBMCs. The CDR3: CASSHPGPSNEQFF. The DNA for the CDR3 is TGTGCCAGCAGCCACCCCGGTCCTTCCAATGAGCAGTTCTTC.